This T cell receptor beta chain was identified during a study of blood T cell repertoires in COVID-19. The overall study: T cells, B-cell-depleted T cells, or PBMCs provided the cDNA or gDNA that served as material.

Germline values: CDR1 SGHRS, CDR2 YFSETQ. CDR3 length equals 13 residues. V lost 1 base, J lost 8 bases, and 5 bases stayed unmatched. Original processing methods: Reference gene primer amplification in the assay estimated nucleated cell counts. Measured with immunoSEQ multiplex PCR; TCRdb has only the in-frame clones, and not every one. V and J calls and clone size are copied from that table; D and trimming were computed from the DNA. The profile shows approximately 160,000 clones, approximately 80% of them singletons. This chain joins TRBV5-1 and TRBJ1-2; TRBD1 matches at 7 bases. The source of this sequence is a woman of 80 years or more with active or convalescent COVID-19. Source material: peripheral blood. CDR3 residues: CASSLRQGSGYTF. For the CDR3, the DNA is TGCGCCAGCAGCTTGAGACAGGGAAGCGGCTACACCTTC.